The subject of this entry is one TCR beta chain. The CDR3 extends over 15 amino acids. With V trimmed by 2 bases and J by 0 bases, 2 bases remained unmatched. Germline-derived CDR1 and CDR2 are SGHNT and YYREEE (reference sequence). The data were taken from a study of blood T cell repertoires in COVID-19. Study-wide context: COVID-19 samples collected from the United States, Italy and Spain covered acute and convalescent phases. PBMCs, B-cell-depleted T cells, or T cells were the source of the cDNA or gDNA that made up the material.

TCRdb's table, derived via immunoSEQ multiplex PCR, lists solely in-frame clones and lacks some. Of about 260,000 clones in the sample, approximately 82% were seen once. The source material was peripheral blood. The source is an elderly woman with acute or convalescent COVID-19. The gene calls are TRBV5-4 and TRBJ1-2; 9 nucleotides agree with TRBD1. In DNA, the CDR3 is TGTGCCAGCAGCTTTGGGGACAGGGCTAACTATGGCTACACCTTC. Its protein product is CASSFGDRANYGYTF.